This T cell receptor beta chain was recovered during a study of cytomegalovirus exposure and HLA in healthy donors. Study results and limitations: A later analysis linked some 17,000 TCR beta sequences to HLA alleles at 0.05 false discovery rate. Later analysis reportedly placed an Asian-associated ancestry cluster below the approximately 680-donor mean in N-insertions. Analysis performed later showed TCR beta chains linked to HLA being more clonally expanded than equally common others.

Only a few counts were recorded for this clone. What it binds is not known. Use of 60 Vbeta and 13 Jbeta primers characterized the PCR. Here immunoSEQ multiplex PCR was the method, and the copy in TCRdb shows in-frame clones only, minus some. Of fewer than 250,000 clones in the sample, 85% to 90% are singletons; the top ten hold around 1.2%. The CDR3 sequence is 12 residues long. V was trimmed by 3 bases and J by 5 bases, leaving 5 bases between them. CDR1 and CDR2 from the germline V gene are SGHAT and FQNNGV. This TCR was recovered from a human donor in good health. The sequencing input was PBMCs. V is TRBV11-2 and J is TRBJ2-1, with D unresolved. The CDR3 reads CASSFRDNEQFF. CDR3 coding DNA: TGTGCCAGCAGCTTCCGGGACAATGAGCAGTTCTTC.